This T cell receptor (beta chain) was identified in a study of blood T cell repertoires in COVID-19. For the study at large: COVID-19 samples, acute and convalescent, were from the United States, Italy and Spain. T cells, B-cell-depleted T cells, or PBMCs provided the cDNA or gDNA that served as material.

Patients at the Seattle site were enrolled during active infection and followed longitudinally. The CDR3 extends over 15 amino acids. Germline-derived CDR1 and CDR2 are MNHNY and SVGAGI (reference sequence). V was trimmed by 6 bases and J by 4 bases, leaving 15 bases between them. As originally analysed: By means of reference gene primer amplification, nucleated cell counts were estimated. Repertoires were generated with immunoSEQ multiplex PCR, while TCRdb's copy carries only in-frame clones and drops some. D and trimming come from the DNA, and the V and J calls and clone size come from that table. Of around 150,000 clones listed, roughly 84% are singletons.

The sequence came from an older woman with COVID-19, enrolled during active disease. Sequencing was done on a sample of peripheral blood. V usage is TRBV6-6 and J usage is TRBJ2-2, with D maybe TRBD1 (6 bases). The CDR3 loop reads CASRRPGQTTGELFF. The CDR3, as DNA: TGTGCCAGCAGGCGCCCTGGACAGACCACCGGGGAGCTGTTTTTT.